The clone carrying this TCR beta chain was recorded only once. The target antigen is unknown. TCRdb's copy holds only in-frame clones and misses some; the assay was immunoSEQ multiplex PCR. The table lists about 600,000 clones, more than 95% of them singletons. Only CD45RO-negative cells positively selected for CCR7 counted as naive CD8 cells, so terminally differentiated effector memory CD45RA+ cells were excluded. V trimming: 5 bases; J trimming: 7 bases; junction bases outside the gene matches: 4. The CDR3 runs to 14 residues. CDR1 is SGHNT, CDR2 YYREEE, per germline (reference sequence). The sample comes from a study of shared clonotypes between healthy human individuals. Study-level background: CD8 memory received one plate per donor, CD8 naive two, CD4 memory three and CD4 naive three.

Broader study findings: Naive CD4 clonotype sharing across a handful of donors was approximately 5%.

V and J are TRBV5-4 and TRBJ2-2; 11 positions match TRBD2. This clonotype was obtained from a man aged 30 to 39 in good health. Material: naive CD8+ T cells sorted from blood. CDR3 protein: CASRLAGDVGELFF. The CDR3 DNA follows: TGTGCCAGCAGACTAGCGGGAGATGTCGGGGAGCTGTTTTTT.